This T cell receptor (beta chain) appears in the sequencing data of a study of metastatic and nonmetastatic thyroid tumors. Across the study: A comparison of repertoires was made across blood and tumor or nodule tissue from malignant and benign thyroid patients. Points from the study as a whole: Significantly higher TCR beta diversity was reportedly seen in malignant thyroid tumors than benign nodules, in blood and tumor.

This CDR3 has 14 amino acids. V was trimmed by 0 bases and J by 6 bases, leaving 14 bases between them. The germline V gene encodes CDR1 DFQATT and CDR2 SNEGSKA (reference sequence). Thyroid surgery had not been preceded by any treatment in any patient. Original processing methods: Clinicopathological groups supplied CDR3 differences that were used to build a distant-metastasis classifier for papillary thyroid cancer. TCRdb re-analyzed the PCR reads through MiXCR. V and J calls and clone size were set by TCRdb, not the authors. The sample records 3,000 to 4,000 clones, 20% to 25% being singletons. This clone turned up a few times. The antigen is undetermined.

The specimen was tumor tissue. This TCR derives from a female donor with papillary thyroid cancer or a benign thyroid nodule (not recorded which). Some clones in this sample may be carry-over from other donors' samples. This chain connects TRBV20-1 to TRBJ1-2, with D maybe TRBD1 (6 bases). CDR3 coding DNA: TGCAGTGCTAGAGATTTTTCGGCAGGGGATGGCTACACCTTC. Residues: CSARDFSAGDGYTF.